The 30 T cell receptor beta chains below come from one sample, sequenced in a study of T cell changes during pregnancy in multiple sclerosis. Clones were sequenced by immunoSEQ multiplex PCR, and TCRdb holds only the in-frame ones, with some missing. Among 60,000 or so clones, 90% were seen once, and the ten largest hold roughly 0.82%. Sequencing used peripheral blood, obtained in the first trimester of pregnancy. These receptors originate from a female donor in good health, enrolled as a control in a pregnancy study.

This clone was seen a handful of times. J is TRBJ1-2 and V is TRBV7-8; TRBD1 matches 8 bases. CDR3 length: 15 residues. V lost 3 bases to trimming and J lost 6 bases; unmatched junction nucleotides: 9. Germline CDR1 is SGHVS and CDR2 is FQNEAQ. CDR3 DNA sequence: TGTGCCAGCAGCTTTGACAGGGGAGGGAGGGATGGCTACACCTTC. This sequence encodes CASSFDRGGRDGYTF.

This chain connects TRBV29-1 to TRBJ1-2; D is uncertain. Per germline, CDR1 SQVTM and CDR2 ANQGSEA. CDR3 length equals 11 residues. V lost 5 bases to trimming and J lost 13 bases, with 17 bases between them. The CDR3 sequence: CSVSRGGQGTF. Written as DNA, the CDR3 is TGCAGCGTTTCCCGGGGAGGGCAAGGCACCTTC.

V gene TRBV19 combines with J gene TRBJ1-2; 9 bases are shared with TRBD1. The V gene's germline CDR1 is LNHDA and CDR2 SQIVND (reference sequence). CDR3 length equals 14 residues. The V segment lost 7 bases and the J segment 7 bases; nucleotides outside the gene matches: 10. CDR3 residues: CASKETGGAGGYTF. Here the CDR3 DNA reads TGTGCCAGTAAAGAAACAGGGGGCGCGGGTGGCTACACCTTC.

The chain is built from TRBV4-1 and TRBJ1-2, with D possibly matching TRBD1 (6 bases). Between the trimmed V and J ends, which lost 3 bases and 3 bases, there was a span of 20 bases. The CDR3 runs to 17 residues. Germline V gene lookup returns CDR1 MGHRA and CDR2 YSYEKL. The CDR3 DNA is TGCGCCAGCAGCCACCTGGGCGGGGGCGGGGAGTACTATGGCTACACCTTC. Its protein is CASSHLGGGGEYYGYTF.

The chain has TRBV7-2 and TRBJ2-7; TRBD1 agrees at 10 bases. Germline CDR1 is SGHTA and CDR2 is FQGNSA. J lost 3 bases, V lost 5 bases, and 7 bases had no gene match. This CDR3 has 15 residues. This CDR3 reads CASSRGTGDRYEQYF. The CDR3 DNA follows: TGTGCCAGCAGCCGGGGGACAGGGGACCGCTACGAGCAGTACTTC.

V is TRBV21-1 and J is TRBJ2-1; the table gives TRBD2 as D, unverified against the DNA. TRBV21-1 is termed a pseudogene. The CDR3 extends over 18 amino acids. The CDR3 is CASSKRIAGGRFCNEQFF. CDR3 DNA sequence: TGTGCCAGCAGCAAACGAATAGCGGGGGGGCGATTTTGCAATGAGCAGTTCTTC.

This clone has more than one count but fewer than ten. The chain couples TRBV6-6 to TRBJ1-6; 8 nucleotides match TRBD1. Unmatched junction bases numbered 9, after V lost 6 bases and J lost 14 bases. This CDR3 contains 13 residues. The germline gives CDR1 MNHNY, CDR2 SVGAGI (reference sequence). CDR3 sequence: CASRGQDRGALHF. The CDR3 bases are TGTGCCAGCAGGGGACAGGACCGTGGGGCCCTCCACTTT.

V and J are TRBV7-6 and TRBJ1-1, with 7 bases aligning to TRBD1. Looked up from germline, CDR1 is SGHVS and CDR2 is FNYEAQ. The CDR3 has 15 amino acids. J was trimmed by 4 bases and V by 1 base; bases with no gene match: 6. The CDR3 nucleotides read TGTGCCAGCAGCTTAGATAACCGGGACAGCACTGAAGCTTTCTTT. It encodes CASSLDNRDSTEAFF. The variable domain in full, with the rest retrieved from reference TRBV7-6 and TRBJ1-1, is GAGVSQSPRYKVTKRGQDVALRCDPISGHVSLYWYRQALGQGPEFLTYFNYEAQQDKSGLPNDRFSAERPEGSISTLTIQRTEQRDSAMYRCASSLDNRDSTEAFFGQGTRLTVV.

A few counts support this clone. V gene TRBV2 combines with J gene TRBJ1-6; 8 nucleotides agree with TRBD1. CDR1 is SNHLY, CDR2 FYNNEI, per germline. The V and J ends lost 8 bases and 4 bases, in that order; junction bases with no gene match: 4. The CDR3 extends over 14 amino acids. The CDR3 is CASQTGAYNSPLHF. In DNA, the CDR3 is TGTGCCAGCCAGACAGGGGCGTATAATTCACCCCTCCACTTT.

This chain links TRBV7-8 with TRBJ2-7; TRBD2 might be the D (5 bases). In germline, CDR1 is SGHVS, CDR2 FQNEAQ. V was clipped by 1 base and J by 0 bases, with 13 bases between them. The CDR3 loop spans 16 amino acids. The CDR3 region has the DNA TGTGCCAGCAGCTTAGATGTAGTGGCGGGCTCCTACGAGCAGTACTTC. Amino acids: CASSLDVVAGSYEQYF.

This chain links TRBV27 with TRBJ1-4; weak D call: TRBD1 (6 bases). In germline, CDR1 is MNHEY, CDR2 SMNVEV (reference sequence). V was pared by 10 bases and J by 0 bases, with 12 bases between. The CDR3 has 14 residues. In DNA, the CDR3 is TGTGCCACCCGGACAGCAGCAACTAATGAAAAACTGTTTTTT. The encoded protein is CATRTAATNEKLFF.

The chain combines TRBV12-5 with TRBJ2-3; D ambiguous. V was shortened by 5 bases and J by 4 bases, with 13 bases between the two germline ends. The CDR3 consists of 14 residues. CDR1 LGHNT and CDR2 FRNRAP come from the germline V gene. CDR3 amino acids: CASGPGNAADTQYF. The CDR3 DNA reads TGTGCTAGTGGTCCAGGAAATGCCGCAGATACGCAGTATTTT.

The sample holds one count of this clone. The V and J genes are TRBV7-2 and TRBJ2-1; 10 bases fit TRBD2. The CDR3 runs to 15 residues. Looked up from germline, CDR1 is SGHTA and CDR2 is FQGNSA. V was pared by 6 bases and J by 4 bases, with 6 bases of the junction left unmatched. CDR3: CASRSSGGAYNEQFF. Written as DNA, the CDR3 is TGTGCCAGCAGATCAAGCGGGGGGGCTTACAATGAGCAGTTCTTC.

The chain employs TRBV7-2 and TRBJ1-2, with D hard to call. Trimming pared 2 bases from V and 2 bases from J, leaving 12 bases between. This CDR3 contains 15 residues. The germline V gene encodes CDR1 SGHTA and CDR2 FQGNSA. CDR3 sequence: CASSLIEGVNYGYTF. CDR3 in DNA: TGTGCCAGCAGCTTAATTGAGGGCGTAAACTATGGCTACACCTTC. The full variable domain, rest sourced from reference TRBV7-2 and TRBJ1-2, is GAGVSQSPSNKVTEKGKDVELRCDPISGHTALYWYRQSLGQGLEFLIYFQGNSAPDKSGLPSDRFSAERTGGSVSTLTIQRTQQEDSAVYLCASSLIEGVNYGYTFGSGTRLTVV.

The DNA of the CDR3 is TGTGCCAGCAGTTACCGGTCGGGGGGTAACTATGGCTACACCTTC. Translation: CASSYRSGGNYGYTF. The chain has TRBV6-6 and TRBJ1-2, with a weak D call TRBD1 (5 bases). The CDR3 is made up of 15 amino acids. V was shortened by 2 bases and J by 1 base, with 11 bases between the two germline ends. Germline V gene sequence: CDR1 MNHNY, CDR2 SVGAGI (reference sequence).

J is TRBJ1-4 and V is TRBV7-9, with 7 bases that match TRBD1. The CDR3 contains 14 residues. V gave up 5 bases and J gave up 3 bases; unmatched junction bases: 3. The germline V gene encodes CDR1 SEHNR and CDR2 FQNEAQ (reference sequence). This chain's CDR3 is CASSRQGPNEKLFF. As DNA, the CDR3 is TGTGCCAGCAGCCGACAGGGACCTAATGAAAAACTGTTTTTT.

This chain joins TRBV18 and TRBJ1-1, with 9 positions matching TRBD1. The CDR3 covers 16 residues. The germline V gene encodes CDR1 KGHSH and CDR2 LQKENI. The V gene end was trimmed by 0 bases and the J gene end by 0 bases; junction bases not matched to a gene: 2. The CDR3 region is CASSPPGTGLNTEAFF. CDR3 nucleotide sequence: TGTGCCAGCTCACCACCTGGGACAGGGTTGAACACTGAAGCTTTCTTT.

The CDR3 bases are TGTGCCAGCTCAAGGGGGACAGGGGCCGACTATGGCTACACCTTC. Its translation: CASSRGTGADYGYTF. This chain links TRBV18 with TRBJ1-2, with 10 bases that match TRBD1. CDR3 size: 15 residues. The J segment lost 3 bases and the V segment lost 5 bases, leaving 6 bases of the junction unmatched. CDR1 KGHSH and CDR2 LQKENI come from the germline V gene.

The CDR3 coding sequence is TGTGCCAGCAGCTTAGCGTCCGTTGACAAGACCCAGTACTTC. Amino acids: CASSLASVDKTQYF. The rearrangement joins TRBV7-2 to TRBJ2-5; no firm D call. V was pared by 0 bases and J by 6 bases, with 11 bases between. CDR3 length equals 14 residues. The V gene's germline CDR1 is SGHTA and CDR2 FQGNSA. Complete variable domain (other parts from reference TRBV7-2 and TRBJ2-5): GAGVSQSPSNKVTEKGKDVELRCDPISGHTALYWYRQSLGQGLEFLIYFQGNSAPDKSGLPSDRFSAERTGGSVSTLTIQRTQQEDSAVYLCASSLASVDKTQYFGPGTRLLVL.

The rearrangement links TRBV9 to TRBJ2-5; D is possibly TRBD2 (5 bases). Germline V lookup: CDR1 SGDLS, CDR2 YYNGEE. Trimming took off 1 base at V and 5 bases at J, with 15 bases between the two ends. This CDR3 is built from 15 residues. The CDR3 nucleotides are TGTGCCAGCAGCGTAACTAGAGGGCCCGGGGAGACCCAGTACTTC. This encodes CASSVTRGPGETQYF.

The gene calls are TRBV4-3 and TRBJ2-3; D may be TRBD2 (7 bases). Germline loops: CDR1 LGHNA, CDR2 YSLEER. V was shortened by 1 base and J by 4 bases, with 12 bases between the two germline ends. This CDR3 comprises 15 residues. The CDR3 region has the DNA TGCGCCAGCAGCCAAGTTGCGGGGGCGGCAGATACGCAGTATTTT. Its translation is CASSQVAGAADTQYF.

This clone is a singleton in its sample. The chain links TRBV4-2 to TRBJ2-5, with 9 bases lining up with TRBD2. The length of the CDR3 is 20 residues. V gave up 0 bases and J gave up 2 bases; unmatched junction bases: 16. Germline assignment: CDR1 LGHNA and CDR2 YNFKEQ. CDR3 sequence reads: CASSQDSGSGGSSTQETQYF. The DNA of the CDR3 is TGTGCCAGCAGCCAAGATAGCGGTAGCGGGGGCTCGAGCACACAAGAGACCCAGTACTTC.

The V and J genes are TRBV19 and TRBJ1-2; 8 nucleotides align to TRBD1. The CDR3 has 12 amino acids. Germline lookup yields CDR1 LNHDA and CDR2 SQIVND (reference sequence). J gave up 3 bases and V 9 bases, and 3 bases lay outside the gene matches. The CDR3 reads CASDRGYYGYTF. The CDR3 DNA sequence: TGTGCCAGCGACAGGGGTTACTATGGCTACACCTTC.

The chain joins TRBV7-8 to TRBJ2-5, with D hard to call. V was pared by 1 base and J by 5 bases, with 11 bases between. This CDR3 comprises 14 residues. From germline, CDR1 is SGHVS and CDR2 FQNEAQ. The CDR3 DNA sequence: TGTGCCAGCAGCTTAGTATTGCAGTGGGAGACCCAGTACTTC. Protein: CASSLVLQWETQYF.

The CDR3 spells CASSLGLAGSYEQYF. Here the CDR3 DNA reads TGTGCCAGCAGCTTAGGGCTAGCGGGATCCTACGAGCAGTACTTC. The chain combines TRBV7-2 with TRBJ2-7, with 9 bases aligning to TRBD2. The germline V gene encodes CDR1 SGHTA and CDR2 FQGNSA. Trimming took 1 base from V and 1 from J; bases not matched to a gene: 2. The CDR3 is 15 residues long. The full variable domain, with the rest looked up from reference TRBV7-2 and TRBJ2-7, is GAGVSQSPSNKVTEKGKDVELRCDPISGHTALYWYRQSLGQGLEFLIYFQGNSAPDKSGLPSDRFSAERTGGSVSTLTIQRTQQEDSAVYLCASSLGLAGSYEQYFGPGTRLTVT.

The chain joins TRBV5-1 to TRBJ1-1; a weak D match, TRBD1 (5 bases). The CDR3 length is 14 residues. CDR1 is SGHRS and CDR2 is YFSETQ in the germline V gene. V was trimmed by 0 bases and J by 6 bases, leaving 12 bases between them. Here the CDR3 reads CASSLVGDKAEAFF. CDR3 DNA: TGCGCCAGCAGCTTGGTAGGGGATAAGGCTGAAGCTTTCTTT.

The chain carries TRBV6-1 and TRBJ1-1, with D possibly TRBD1 on 5 matching bases. Per the germline V gene, CDR1 is MNHNS and CDR2 is SASEGT. The V end lost 6 bases, the J end lost 3 bases, and 17 bases lay between the germline ends. The CDR3 has 15 amino acids. CDR3: CASSRPSIGDTEAFF. In DNA form, the CDR3 reads TGTGCCAGCAGCCGACCTTCAATAGGGGACACTGAAGCTTTCTTT.

The chain uses TRBV7-2 and TRBJ2-3; 8 nucleotides line up with TRBD2. CDR1 and CDR2 (germline): SGHTA, FQGNSA. With 3 bases clipped from V and 4 bases from J, the junction kept 9 bases outside the gene matches. This CDR3 has 16 amino acids. The DNA of the CDR3 is TGTGCCAGCAGCTTTCGTCGGGGGGGAGGGGCAGATACGCAGTATTTT. This translates into CASSFRRGGGADTQYF. Full variable domain (rest looked up from reference TRBV7-2 and TRBJ2-3): GAGVSQSPSNKVTEKGKDVELRCDPISGHTALYWYRQSLGQGLEFLIYFQGNSAPDKSGLPSDRFSAERTGGSVSTLTIQRTQQEDSAVYLCASSFRRGGGADTQYFGPGTRLTVL.

V is TRBV27 and J is TRBJ1-2; TRBD1 agrees at 11 bases. Unmatched junction bases numbered 1, after V lost 1 base and J lost 3 bases. The CDR3 has 15 amino acids. Per germline, CDR1 MNHEY and CDR2 SMNVEV (reference sequence). The CDR3, as DNA: TGTGCCAGCAGTTTATGGGGACAGGGGGACTATGGCTACACCTTC. Translating gives CASSLWGQGDYGYTF.

The chain recombines TRBV6-6 with TRBJ2-3, with TRBD2 matching 9 bases. V lost 5 bases to trimming and J lost 4 bases; unmatched junction nucleotides: 10. This CDR3 comprises 16 residues. Germline CDR1 MNHNY, CDR2 SVGAGI (reference sequence). This CDR3 is CASSRARGGAADTQYF. Here the CDR3 DNA reads TGTGCCAGCAGTCGGGCACGCGGGGGGGCGGCAGATACGCAGTATTTT.